This TCR beta chain was found in a study of T cell responses to AZD1222 COVID-19 vaccine. Data came from immunoSEQ multiplex PCR; TCRdb stores just in-frame clones and leaves some out. The sample lists about 140,000 clones, about nine tenths seen once, with 1.5% to 2% in the top ten. The CDR3 sequence is 14 residues long. J was trimmed by 6 bases and V by 7 bases; bases with no gene match: 12. CDR1 LNHDA and CDR2 SQIVND come from the germline V gene (reference sequence). The rearrangement uses TRBV19 and TRBJ2-7; TRBD1 matches 7 bases. This receptor was identified in an adult who received the AZD1222 COVID-19 vaccine. The input for sequencing was peripheral blood, taken 28 days after the second AZD1222 dose. The chain's CDR3 is CASTPTGLRGEQYF. CDR3 coding DNA: TGTGCCAGTACCCCGACAGGGCTTAGGGGCGAGCAGTACTTC.